This paragraph covers one TCR beta chain sequence. Some clones are missing from TCRdb's copy, which holds only in-frame ones; the method was immunoSEQ multiplex PCR. Here the sample spans 270,000 or so clones, 70% to 90% being singletons. This specimen belongs to a study of blood T cell repertoires in COVID-19. Study summary: Specimens from acute and convalescent COVID-19 originated in the United States, Italy and Spain. Sources were T cells, B-cell-depleted T cells, or PBMCs; the material itself was cDNA or gDNA.

Germline V gene lookup returns CDR1 SGHNT and CDR2 YYREEE (reference sequence). The germline V and J ends were trimmed by 1 base and 1 base, with 8 bases remaining between them. The CDR3 is 14 residues long. The sample taken for sequencing was peripheral blood. The chain couples TRBV5-4 to TRBJ2-5, with D maybe TRBD2 (7 bases). This receptor was identified in a woman aged 30 to 39 with COVID-19, enrolled during active disease. The CDR3 protein is CASSLRGAQETQYF. CDR3 nucleotide sequence: TGTGCCAGCAGCTTGCGGGGGGCCCAAGAGACCCAGTACTTC.